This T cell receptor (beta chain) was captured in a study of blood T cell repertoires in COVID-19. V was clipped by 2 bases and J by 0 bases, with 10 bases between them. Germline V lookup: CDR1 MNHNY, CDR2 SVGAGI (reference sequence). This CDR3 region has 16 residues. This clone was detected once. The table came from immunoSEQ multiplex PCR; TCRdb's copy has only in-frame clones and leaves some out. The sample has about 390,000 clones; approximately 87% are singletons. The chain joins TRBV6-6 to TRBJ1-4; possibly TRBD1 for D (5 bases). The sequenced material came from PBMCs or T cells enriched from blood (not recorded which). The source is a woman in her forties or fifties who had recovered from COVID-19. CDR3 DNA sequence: TGTGCCAGCAGTTACCTCGGGGGAGCAACTAATGAAAAACTGTTTTTT. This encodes CASSYLGGATNEKLFF.